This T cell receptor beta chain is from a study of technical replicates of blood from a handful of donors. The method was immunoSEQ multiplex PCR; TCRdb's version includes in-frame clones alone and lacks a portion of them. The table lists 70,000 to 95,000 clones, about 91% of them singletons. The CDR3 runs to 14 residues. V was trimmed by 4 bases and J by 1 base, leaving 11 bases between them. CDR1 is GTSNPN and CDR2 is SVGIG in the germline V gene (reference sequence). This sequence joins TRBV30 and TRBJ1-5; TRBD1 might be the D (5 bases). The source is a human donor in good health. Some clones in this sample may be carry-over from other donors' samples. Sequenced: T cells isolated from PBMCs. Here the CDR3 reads CAWKPPGSNQPQHF. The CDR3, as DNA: TGTGCCTGGAAACCCCCAGGGAGCAATCAGCCCCAGCATTTT. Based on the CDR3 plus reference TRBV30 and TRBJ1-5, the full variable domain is SQTIHQWPATLVQPVGSPLSLECTVEGTSNPNLYWYRQAAGRGLQLLFYSVGIGQISSEVPQNLSASRPQDRQFILSSKKLLLSDSGFYLCAWKPPGSNQPQHFGDGTRLSIL.